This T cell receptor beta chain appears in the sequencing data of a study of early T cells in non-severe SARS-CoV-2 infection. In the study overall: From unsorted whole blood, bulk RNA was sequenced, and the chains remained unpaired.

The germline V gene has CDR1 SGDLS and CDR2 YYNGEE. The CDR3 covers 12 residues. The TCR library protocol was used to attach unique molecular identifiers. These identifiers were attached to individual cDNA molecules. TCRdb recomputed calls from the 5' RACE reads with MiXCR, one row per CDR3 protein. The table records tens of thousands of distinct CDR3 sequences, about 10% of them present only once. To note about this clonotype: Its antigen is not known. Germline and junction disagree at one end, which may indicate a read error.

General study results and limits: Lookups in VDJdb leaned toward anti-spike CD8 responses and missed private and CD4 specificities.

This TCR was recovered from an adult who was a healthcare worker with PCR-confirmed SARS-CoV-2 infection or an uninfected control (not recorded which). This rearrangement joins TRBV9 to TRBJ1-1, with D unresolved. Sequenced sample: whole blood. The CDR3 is CVSSEVGGEAFF. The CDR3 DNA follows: TGTGTCAGCAGCGAGGTGGGAGGCGAAGCTTTCTTT.